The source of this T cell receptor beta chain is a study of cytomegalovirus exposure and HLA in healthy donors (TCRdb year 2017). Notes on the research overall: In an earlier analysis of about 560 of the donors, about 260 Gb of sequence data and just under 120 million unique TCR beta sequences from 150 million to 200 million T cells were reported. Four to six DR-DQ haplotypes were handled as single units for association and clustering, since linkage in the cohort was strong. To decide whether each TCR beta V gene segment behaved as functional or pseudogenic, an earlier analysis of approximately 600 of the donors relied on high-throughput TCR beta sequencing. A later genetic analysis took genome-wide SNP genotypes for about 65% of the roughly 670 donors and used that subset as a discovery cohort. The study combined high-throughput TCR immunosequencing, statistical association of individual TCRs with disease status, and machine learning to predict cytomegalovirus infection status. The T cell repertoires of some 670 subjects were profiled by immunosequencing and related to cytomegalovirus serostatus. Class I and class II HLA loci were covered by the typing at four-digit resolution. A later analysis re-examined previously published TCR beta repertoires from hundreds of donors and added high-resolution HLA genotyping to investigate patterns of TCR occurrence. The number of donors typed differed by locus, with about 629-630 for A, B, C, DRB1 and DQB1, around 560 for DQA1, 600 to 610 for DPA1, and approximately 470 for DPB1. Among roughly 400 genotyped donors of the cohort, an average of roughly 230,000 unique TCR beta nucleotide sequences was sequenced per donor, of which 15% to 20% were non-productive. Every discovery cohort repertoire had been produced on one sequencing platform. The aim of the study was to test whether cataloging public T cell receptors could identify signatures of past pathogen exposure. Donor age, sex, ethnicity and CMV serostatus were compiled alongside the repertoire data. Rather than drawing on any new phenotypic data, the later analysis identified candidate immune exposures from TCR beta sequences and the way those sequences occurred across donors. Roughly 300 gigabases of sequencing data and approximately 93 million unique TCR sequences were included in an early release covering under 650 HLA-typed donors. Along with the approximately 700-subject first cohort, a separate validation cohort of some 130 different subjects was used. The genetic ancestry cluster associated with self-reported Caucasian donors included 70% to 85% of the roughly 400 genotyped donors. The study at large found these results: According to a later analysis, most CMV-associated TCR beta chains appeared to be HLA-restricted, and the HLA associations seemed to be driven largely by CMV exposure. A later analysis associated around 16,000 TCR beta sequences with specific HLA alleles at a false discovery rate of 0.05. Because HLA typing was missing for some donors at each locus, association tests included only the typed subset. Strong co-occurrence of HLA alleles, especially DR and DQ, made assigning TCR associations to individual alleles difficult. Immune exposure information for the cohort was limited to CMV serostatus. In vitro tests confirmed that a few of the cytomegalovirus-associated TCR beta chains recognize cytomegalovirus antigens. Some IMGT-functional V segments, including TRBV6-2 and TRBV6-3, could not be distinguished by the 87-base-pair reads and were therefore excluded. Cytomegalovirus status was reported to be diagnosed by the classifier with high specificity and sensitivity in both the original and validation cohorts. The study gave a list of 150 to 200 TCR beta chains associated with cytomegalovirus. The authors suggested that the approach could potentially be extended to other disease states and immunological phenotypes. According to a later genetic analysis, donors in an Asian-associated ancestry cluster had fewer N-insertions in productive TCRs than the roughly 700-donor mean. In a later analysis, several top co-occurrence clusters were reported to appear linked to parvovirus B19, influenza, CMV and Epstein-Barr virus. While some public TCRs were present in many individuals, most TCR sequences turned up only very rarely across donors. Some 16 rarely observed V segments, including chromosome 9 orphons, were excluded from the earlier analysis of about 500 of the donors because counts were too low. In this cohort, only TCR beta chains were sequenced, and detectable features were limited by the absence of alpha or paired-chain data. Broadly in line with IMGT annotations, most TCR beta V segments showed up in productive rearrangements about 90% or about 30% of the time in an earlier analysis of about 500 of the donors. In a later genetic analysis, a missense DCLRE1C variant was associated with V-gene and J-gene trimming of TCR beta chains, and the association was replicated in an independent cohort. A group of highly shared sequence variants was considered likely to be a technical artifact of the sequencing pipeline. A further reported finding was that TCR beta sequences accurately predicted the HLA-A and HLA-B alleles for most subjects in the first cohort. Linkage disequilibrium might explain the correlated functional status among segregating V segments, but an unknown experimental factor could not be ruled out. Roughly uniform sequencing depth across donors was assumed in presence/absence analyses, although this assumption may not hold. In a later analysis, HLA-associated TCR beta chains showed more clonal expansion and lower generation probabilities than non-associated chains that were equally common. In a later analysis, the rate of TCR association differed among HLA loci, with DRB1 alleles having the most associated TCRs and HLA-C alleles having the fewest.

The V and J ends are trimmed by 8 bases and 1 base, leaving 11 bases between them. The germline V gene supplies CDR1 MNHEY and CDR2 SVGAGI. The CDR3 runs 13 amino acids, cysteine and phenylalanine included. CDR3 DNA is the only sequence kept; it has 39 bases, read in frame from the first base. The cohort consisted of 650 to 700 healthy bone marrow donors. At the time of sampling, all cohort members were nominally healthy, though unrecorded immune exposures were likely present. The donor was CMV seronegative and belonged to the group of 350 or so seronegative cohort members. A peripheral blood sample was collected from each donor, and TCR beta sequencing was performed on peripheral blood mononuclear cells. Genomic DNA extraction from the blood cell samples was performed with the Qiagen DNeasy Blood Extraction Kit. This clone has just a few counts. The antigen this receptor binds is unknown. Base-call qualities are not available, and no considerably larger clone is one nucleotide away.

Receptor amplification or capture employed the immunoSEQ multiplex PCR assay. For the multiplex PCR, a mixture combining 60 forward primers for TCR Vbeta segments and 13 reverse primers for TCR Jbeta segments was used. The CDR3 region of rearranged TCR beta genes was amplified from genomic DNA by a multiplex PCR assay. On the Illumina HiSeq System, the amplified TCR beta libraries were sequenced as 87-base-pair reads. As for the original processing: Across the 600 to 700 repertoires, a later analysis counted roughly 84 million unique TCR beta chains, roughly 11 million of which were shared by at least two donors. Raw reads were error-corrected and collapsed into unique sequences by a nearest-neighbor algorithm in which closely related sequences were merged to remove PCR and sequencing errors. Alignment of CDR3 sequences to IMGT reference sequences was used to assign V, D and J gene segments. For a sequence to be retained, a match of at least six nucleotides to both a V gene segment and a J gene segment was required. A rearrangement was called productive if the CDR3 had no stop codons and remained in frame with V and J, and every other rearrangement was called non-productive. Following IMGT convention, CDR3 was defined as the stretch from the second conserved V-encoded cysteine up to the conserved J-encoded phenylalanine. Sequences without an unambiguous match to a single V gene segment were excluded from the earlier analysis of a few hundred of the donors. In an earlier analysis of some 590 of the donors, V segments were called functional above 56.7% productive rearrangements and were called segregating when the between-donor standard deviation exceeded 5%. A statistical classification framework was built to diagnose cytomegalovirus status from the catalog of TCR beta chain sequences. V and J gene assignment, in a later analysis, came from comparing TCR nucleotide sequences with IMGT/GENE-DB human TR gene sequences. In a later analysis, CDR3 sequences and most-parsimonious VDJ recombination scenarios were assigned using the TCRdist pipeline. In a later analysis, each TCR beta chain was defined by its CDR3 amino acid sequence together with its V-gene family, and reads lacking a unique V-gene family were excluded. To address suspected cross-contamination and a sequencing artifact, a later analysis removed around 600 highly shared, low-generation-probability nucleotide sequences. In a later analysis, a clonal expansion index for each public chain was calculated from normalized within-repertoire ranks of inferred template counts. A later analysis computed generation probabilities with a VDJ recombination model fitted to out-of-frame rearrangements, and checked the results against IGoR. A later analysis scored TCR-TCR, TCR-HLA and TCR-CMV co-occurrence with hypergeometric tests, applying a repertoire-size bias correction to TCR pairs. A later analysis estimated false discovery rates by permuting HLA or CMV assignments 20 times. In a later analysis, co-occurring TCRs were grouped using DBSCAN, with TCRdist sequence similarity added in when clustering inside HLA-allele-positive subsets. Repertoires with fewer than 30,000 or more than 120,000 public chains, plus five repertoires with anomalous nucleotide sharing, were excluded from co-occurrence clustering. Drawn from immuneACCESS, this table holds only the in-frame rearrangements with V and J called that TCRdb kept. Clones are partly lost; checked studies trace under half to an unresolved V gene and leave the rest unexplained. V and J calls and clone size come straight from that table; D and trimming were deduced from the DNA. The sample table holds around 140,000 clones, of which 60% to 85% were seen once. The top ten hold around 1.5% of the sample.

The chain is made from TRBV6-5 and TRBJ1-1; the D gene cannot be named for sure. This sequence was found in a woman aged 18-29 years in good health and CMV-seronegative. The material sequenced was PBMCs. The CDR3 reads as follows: CASSITRNTEAFF. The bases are TGTGCCAGCTCCATTACACGGAACACTGAAGCTTTCTTT.